A selection of T cell receptor beta chains follows, all from one sample in a study of blood T cell repertoires in COVID-19. The protocol was immunoSEQ multiplex PCR, while the TCRdb copy is restricted to in-frame clones and leaves out a portion. The sample includes some 150,000 clones, roughly 81% of them seen just once. Sequenced material: peripheral blood. The receptors were gathered from a human donor with acute or convalescent COVID-19. The donor label of this sample is uncertain. Both conserved end residues are part of each CDR3. A D gene is named only where the DNA matches it firmly. Size is stated for part of the rows, as once, few or many counts, or as a class when the clone is expanded.

abundance | d_gene | j_gene | v_gene | CDR3nt | CDR3aa
- | TRBD2 | TRBJ2-3 | TRBV6-5 | TGTGCCAGCAGTTACTCCGGCCTAGCGGGGTTAGATACGCAGTATTTT | CASSYSGLAGLDTQYF
- | - | TRBJ2-5 | TRBV7-2 | TGTGCCAGCAGCTTGGCTAGCGTCCAAGAGACCCAGTACTTC | CASSLASVQETQYF
- | TRBD2 | TRBJ2-2 | TRBV25-1 | TGTGCCAGCAGTGGTGGGGGGGACTCAGCCCCCGGGGAGCTGTTTTTT | CASSGGGDSAPGELFF
once | - | TRBJ2-3 | TRBV20-1 | TGCAGTGCTAGAGATCCCCTAGGGGGGTATTTT | CSARDPLGGYF
- | TRBD1 | TRBJ1-5 | TRBV19 | TGTGCCAGTAGTCGGGGCAGGGGGGCGTCTGGGCCCCAGCATTTT | CASSRGRGASGPQHF
- | TRBD1 | TRBJ1-5 | TRBV11-2 | TGTGCCAGCAGCTTAGACGACAGGGTTAATCAGCCCCAGCATTTT | CASSLDDRVNQPQHF
- | TRBD2 | TRBJ2-7 | TRBV5-1 | TGCGCCAGCAGTCGCTTGGGAGGGCTTGGGTACGAGCAGTACTTC | CASSRLGGLGYEQYF
- | - | TRBJ1-2 | TRBV29-1 | TGCAGCGTATGGGTCGCGATAAGCCGAACGAGGGATAACTATGGCTACACCTTC | CSVWVAISRTRDNYGYTF
- | TRBD2 | TRBJ2-1 | TRBV28 | TGTGCCAGCAGTTTATTGGGACTAGCGGGGGGGAGCTCCTACAATGAGCAGTTCTTC | CASSLLGLAGGSSYNEQFF
- | - | TRBJ2-3 | TRBV7-6 | TGTGCCAGCAGCTTAGACGGGGGTGGCACAGATACGCAGTATTTT | CASSLDGGGTDTQYF
- | - | TRBJ1-1 | TRBV2 | TGTGCCAAGCGGGGTAGGGTGGGCACTGAAGCTTTCTTT | CAKRGRVGTEAFF
- | - | TRBJ2-5 | TRBV7-7 | TGTGCTAGCAGCTTAGTGGGGGGACCCGGGGAGACCCAGTACTTC | CASSLVGGPGETQYF
- | - | TRBJ2-4 | TRBV11-2 | TGTGCCAGCAGCTTGGGTCCAGAGGGAAACATTCAGTACTTC | CASSLGPEGNIQYF
- | TRBD1 | TRBJ1-2 | TRBV13 | TGTGCCAGCAGCCTGCCCCCGGGACAGGGGAACTATGGCTACACCTTC | CASSLPPGQGNYGYTF
- | - | TRBJ1-1 | TRBV12-3/TRBV12-4 | TGTGCCAGCAGATATACAGCGAACACTGAAGCTTTCTTT | CASRYTANTEAFF
- | TRBD1 | TRBJ1-2 | TRBV30 | TGTGCCTGGAGTATCCGGACAGGGGTGCGAGGGGGCTACACCTTC | CAWSIRTGVRGGYTF
- | - | TRBJ2-3 | TRBV5-1 | TGCGCCAGCAGCCCAACCGGGTCCCTCTTCACAGATACGCAGTATTTT | CASSPTGSLFTDTQYF
- | TRBD1 | TRBJ2-1 | TRBV24-1 | TGTGCCACCAGTGCCCCGGGACAGGGTTTCTACAATGAGCAGTTCTTC | CATSAPGQGFYNEQFF
- | TRBD1 | TRBJ1-1 | TRBV9 | TGTGCCAGCAGCGTTCAAGACAGGGGGCAGACTGAAGCTTTCTTT | CASSVQDRGQTEAFF
- | - | TRBJ2-1 | TRBV11-3 | TGTGCCAGCAGCTTAGATCGGGGCTCCTACAATGAGCAGTTCTTC | CASSLDRGSYNEQFF
- | - | TRBJ1-2 | TRBV3-1/TRBV3-2 | TGTGCCAGCAGCCAAGATACGGGGGGCTATGGCTACACCTTC | CASSQDTGGYGYTF
- | - | TRBJ1-1 | TRBV27 | TGTGCCAGCAGTTTATCGTGGGTCGGGGGCACTGAAGCTTTCTTT | CASSLSWVGGTEAFF
few | - | TRBJ2-3 | TRBV7-2 | TGTGCCAGCACCGCCGGTTGGGATACGCAGTATTTT | CASTAGWDTQYF
- | - | TRBJ2-3 | TRBV7-9 | TGTGCCAGCAGCTTAGCTAACGCAGGGGTATTAATTTCTACGCAGTATTTT | CASSLANAGVLISTQYF
- | - | TRBJ2-1 | TRBV27 | TGTGCCAGCAGTTTATCGAGGGGAACCGGGACTACAGGGGAGCAGTTCTTC | CASSLSRGTGTTGEQFF
- | TRBD1 | TRBJ1-5 | TRBV7-9 | TGTGCCAGCAGCTCCGCCCTGGGACAGGGGGCACAGCCCCAGCATTTT | CASSSALGQGAQPQHF
- | TRBD1 | TRBJ1-4 | TRBV5-1 | TGCGCCAGCAGCTCCCTGGGACAGGGGGGAAAACTGTTTTTT | CASSSLGQGGKLFF
- | - | TRBJ2-2 | TRBV4-3 | TGCGCCAGCAGCCAAACTTCAGGGGTTTCCGGGGAGCTGTTTTTT | CASSQTSGVSGELFF
- | - | TRBJ2-1 | TRBV7-3 | TGTGCCAGCAGCTCTAAAAGACAGGCGCCAAAGGATGAGCAGTTCTTC | CASSSKRQAPKDEQFF
few | - | TRBJ1-1 | TRBV28 | TGTGCCAGCAGTTTTCAGTACACTGAAGCTTTCTTT | CASSFQYTEAFF
- | TRBD1 | TRBJ1-1 | TRBV4-2 | TGTGCCAGCAGCCCGATGACAGGGGAGAGGGAAGCTTTCTTT | CASSPMTGEREAFF
- | - | TRBJ2-2 | TRBV30 | TGTGCCTGGGAGGCGTGGGGTTTAGACGGACACAACACCGGGGAGCTGTTTTTT | CAWEAWGLDGHNTGELFF
- | - | TRBJ1-5 | TRBV5-4 | TGTGCCAGCAGCTTGGATGGTCGGGGAGGCAATCAGCCCCAGCATTTT | CASSLDGRGGNQPQHF
- | TRBD2 | TRBJ2-1 | TRBV19 | TGTGCCAGTAGCGGAGCGGGGGACTACAATGAGCAGTTCTTC | CASSGAGDYNEQFF
- | - | TRBJ1-3 | TRBV18 | TGTGCCAGCGCCGGAGGCTCTGGAAACACCATATATTTT | CASAGGSGNTIYF
once | TRBD1 | TRBJ1-6 | TRBV11-2 | TGTGCCAGCAGCTTAGATGGGGACAGGTATTCACCCCTCCACTTT | CASSLDGDRYSPLHF
- | - | TRBJ1-2 | TRBV6-2/TRBV6-3 | TGTGCCAGCAGTTGGCAGGGCGGCTATGGCTACACCTTC | CASSWQGGYGYTF
- | - | TRBJ1-6 | TRBV2 | TGTGCCAGCAGTGGGGTTCCTGCTAGCTCCTATAATTCACCCCTCCACTTT | CASSGVPASSYNSPLHF
- | - | TRBJ1-5 | TRBV4-3 | TGCGCCAGCAGCCAAGATACTCGAGGATGGCAGCCCCAGCATTTT | CASSQDTRGWQPQHF
- | TRBD2 | TRBJ2-4 | TRBV9 | TGTGCCAGCAGCGTAGGCCTGGCGGGGGGGGAGAAAAACATTCAGTACTTC | CASSVGLAGGEKNIQYF
- | TRBD2 | TRBJ2-1 | TRBV7-3 | TGTGCCAGCAGCCCGACTAGCGGGGGCTACAATGAGCAGTTCTTC | CASSPTSGGYNEQFF
few | - | TRBJ1-2 | TRBV6-5 | TGTGCCAGCAGTTATGGGGGGGCCAGTGGCTACACCTTC | CASSYGGASGYTF
few | - | TRBJ1-2 | TRBV20-1 | TGCAGTGCTAGGTTCCAGTATGGCTACACCTTC | CSARFQYGYTF
- | - | TRBJ2-1 | TRBV24-1 | TGTGCCACCAGTGACACGTTTGGAGGCAATGAGCAGTTCTTC | CATSDTFGGNEQFF
- | - | TRBJ2-1 | TRBV11-2 | TGTGCCAGCAGCTTAGGTCTTAATGAGCAGTTCTTC | CASSLGLNEQFF
- | TRBD1 | TRBJ2-7 | TRBV2 | TGTGCCAGCAGTGCACAGGGGTACGAGCAGTACTTC | CASSAQGYEQYF
- | - | TRBJ2-3 | TRBV4-1 | TGCGCCAGCAGCCAAGATCTCAGTGCCACAGATACGCAGTATTTT | CASSQDLSATDTQYF
- | - | TRBJ2-2 | TRBV7-2 | TGTGCCAGCAGCTTAGCGCTTCAGGGGCCCGGGGAGCTGTTTTTT | CASSLALQGPGELFF
- | TRBD1 | TRBJ1-6 | TRBV5-8 | TGTGCCAGCAGCATCGGACAGGCTAATTCACCCCTCCACTTT | CASSIGQANSPLHF
- | - | TRBJ1-1 | TRBV2 | TGTGCCAGCACGGGCAGGGGGAACACTGAAGCTTTCTTT | CASTGRGNTEAFF
- | TRBD1 | TRBJ2-7 | TRBV6-5 | TGTGCCAGCAGTTACGCCAGGGGGACCTACGAGCAGTACTTC | CASSYARGTYEQYF
- | TRBD1 | TRBJ1-1 | TRBV2 | TGTGCCAGCAGTTCTGACAGGGGTCGGGTCACTGAAGCTTTCTTT | CASSSDRGRVTEAFF
- | - | TRBJ1-4 | TRBV7-9 | TGTGCCAGCAGCCCAAAATTCGGAGAGTTCGGGGTTAATGAAAAACTGTTTTTT | CASSPKFGEFGVNEKLFF
- | TRBD1 | TRBJ1-4 | TRBV6-6 | TGTGCCACCCAATGGACAGGGTCGAATGAAAAACTGTTTTTT | CATQWTGSNEKLFF